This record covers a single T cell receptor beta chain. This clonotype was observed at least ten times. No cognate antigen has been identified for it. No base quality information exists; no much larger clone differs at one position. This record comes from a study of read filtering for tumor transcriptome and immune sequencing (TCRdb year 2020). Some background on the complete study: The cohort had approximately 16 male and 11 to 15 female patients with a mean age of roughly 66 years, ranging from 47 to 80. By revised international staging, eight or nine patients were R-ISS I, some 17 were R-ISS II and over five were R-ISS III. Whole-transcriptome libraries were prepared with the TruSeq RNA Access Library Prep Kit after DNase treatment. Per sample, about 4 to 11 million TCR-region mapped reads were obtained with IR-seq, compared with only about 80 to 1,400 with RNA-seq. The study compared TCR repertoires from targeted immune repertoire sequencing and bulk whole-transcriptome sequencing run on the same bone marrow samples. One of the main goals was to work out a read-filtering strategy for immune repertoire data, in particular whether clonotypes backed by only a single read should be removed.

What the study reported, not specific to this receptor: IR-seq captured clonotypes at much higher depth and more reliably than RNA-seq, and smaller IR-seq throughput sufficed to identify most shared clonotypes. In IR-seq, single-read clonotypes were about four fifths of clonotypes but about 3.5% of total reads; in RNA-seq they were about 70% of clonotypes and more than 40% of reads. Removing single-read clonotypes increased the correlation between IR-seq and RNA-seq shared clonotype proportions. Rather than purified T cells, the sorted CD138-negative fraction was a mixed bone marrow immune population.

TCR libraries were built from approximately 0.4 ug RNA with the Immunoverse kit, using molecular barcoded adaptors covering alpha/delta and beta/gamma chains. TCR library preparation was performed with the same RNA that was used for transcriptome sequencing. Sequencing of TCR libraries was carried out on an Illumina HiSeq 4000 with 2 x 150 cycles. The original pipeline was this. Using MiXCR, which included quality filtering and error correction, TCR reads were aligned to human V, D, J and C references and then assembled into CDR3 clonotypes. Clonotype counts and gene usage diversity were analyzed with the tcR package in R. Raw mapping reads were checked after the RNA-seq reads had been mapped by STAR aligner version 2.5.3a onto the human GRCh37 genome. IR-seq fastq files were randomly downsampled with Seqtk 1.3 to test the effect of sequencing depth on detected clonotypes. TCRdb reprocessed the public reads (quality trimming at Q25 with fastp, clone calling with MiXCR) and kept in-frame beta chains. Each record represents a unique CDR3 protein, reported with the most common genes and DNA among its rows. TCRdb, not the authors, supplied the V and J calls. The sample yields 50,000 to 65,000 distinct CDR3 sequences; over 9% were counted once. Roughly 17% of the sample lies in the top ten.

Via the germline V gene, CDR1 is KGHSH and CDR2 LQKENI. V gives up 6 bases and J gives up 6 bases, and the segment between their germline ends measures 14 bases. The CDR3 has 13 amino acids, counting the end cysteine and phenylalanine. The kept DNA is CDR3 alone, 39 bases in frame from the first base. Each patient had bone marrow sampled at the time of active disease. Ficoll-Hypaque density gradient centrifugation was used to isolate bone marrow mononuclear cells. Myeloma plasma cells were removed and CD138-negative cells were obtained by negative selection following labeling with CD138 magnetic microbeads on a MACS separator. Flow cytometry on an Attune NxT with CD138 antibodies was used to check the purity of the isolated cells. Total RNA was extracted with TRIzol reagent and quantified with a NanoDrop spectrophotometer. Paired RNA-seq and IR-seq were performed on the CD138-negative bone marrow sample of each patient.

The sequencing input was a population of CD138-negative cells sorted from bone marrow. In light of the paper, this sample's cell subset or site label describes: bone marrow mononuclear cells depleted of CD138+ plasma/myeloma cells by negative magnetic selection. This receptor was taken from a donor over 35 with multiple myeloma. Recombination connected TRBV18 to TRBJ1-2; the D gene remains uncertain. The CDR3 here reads CASSTGLGHGYTF. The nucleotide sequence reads TGTGCCAGCTCGACCGGACTAGGACATGGCTACACCTTC.